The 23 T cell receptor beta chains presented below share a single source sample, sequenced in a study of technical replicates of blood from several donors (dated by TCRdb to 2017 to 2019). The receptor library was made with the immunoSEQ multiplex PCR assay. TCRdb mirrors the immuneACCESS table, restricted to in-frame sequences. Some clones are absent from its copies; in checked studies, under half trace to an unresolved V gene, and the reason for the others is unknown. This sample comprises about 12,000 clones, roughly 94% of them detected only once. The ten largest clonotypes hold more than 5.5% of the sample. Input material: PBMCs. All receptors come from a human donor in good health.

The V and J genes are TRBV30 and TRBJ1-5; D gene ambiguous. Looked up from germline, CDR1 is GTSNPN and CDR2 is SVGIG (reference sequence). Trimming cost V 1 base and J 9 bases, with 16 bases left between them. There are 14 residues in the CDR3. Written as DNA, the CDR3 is TGTGCCTGGAGTGAATGGGCATCAGGTGGGCCCCAGCATTTT. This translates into CAWSEWASGGPQHF. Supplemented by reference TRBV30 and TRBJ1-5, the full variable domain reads SQTIHQWPATLVQPVGSPLSLECTVEGTSNPNLYWYRQAAGRGLQLLFYSVGIGQISSEVPQNLSASRPQDRQFILSSKKLLLSDSGFYLCAWSEWASGGPQHFGDGTRLSIL.

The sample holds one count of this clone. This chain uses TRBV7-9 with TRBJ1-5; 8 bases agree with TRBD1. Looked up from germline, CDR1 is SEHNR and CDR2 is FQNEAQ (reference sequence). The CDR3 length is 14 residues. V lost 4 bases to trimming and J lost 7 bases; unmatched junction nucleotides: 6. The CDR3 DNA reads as TGTGCCAGCAGCTCCGGACAGGGCGGGCAGCCCCAGCATTTT. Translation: CASSSGQGGQPQHF.

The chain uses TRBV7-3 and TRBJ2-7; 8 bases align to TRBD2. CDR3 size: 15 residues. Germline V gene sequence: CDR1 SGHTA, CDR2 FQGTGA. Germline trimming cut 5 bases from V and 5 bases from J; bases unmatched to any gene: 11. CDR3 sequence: CASSPQSGSLHEQYF. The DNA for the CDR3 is TGTGCCAGCAGCCCCCAGAGCGGGAGCCTCCACGAGCAGTACTTC.

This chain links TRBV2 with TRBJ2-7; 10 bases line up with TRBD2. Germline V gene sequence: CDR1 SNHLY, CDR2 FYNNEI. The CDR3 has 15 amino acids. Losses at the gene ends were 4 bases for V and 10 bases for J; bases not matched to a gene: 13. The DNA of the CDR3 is TGTGCCAGCAGTGCAAGGACTAGCGGCCTCCCACGACAGTACTTC. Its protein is CASSARTSGLPRQYF.

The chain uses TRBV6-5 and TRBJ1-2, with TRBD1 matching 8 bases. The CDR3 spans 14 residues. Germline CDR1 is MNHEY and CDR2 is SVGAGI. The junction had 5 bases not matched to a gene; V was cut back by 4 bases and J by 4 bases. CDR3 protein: CASSWDRNLYGYTF. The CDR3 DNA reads TGTGCCAGCAGTTGGGACAGGAACCTCTATGGCTACACCTTC.

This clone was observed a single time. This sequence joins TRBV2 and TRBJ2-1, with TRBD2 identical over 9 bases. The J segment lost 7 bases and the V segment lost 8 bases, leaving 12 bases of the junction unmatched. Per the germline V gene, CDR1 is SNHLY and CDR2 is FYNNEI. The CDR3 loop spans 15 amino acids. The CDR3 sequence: CASGRLAARGNEQFF. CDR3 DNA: TGTGCCAGCGGGAGACTAGCGGCCCGAGGGAATGAGCAGTTCTTC.

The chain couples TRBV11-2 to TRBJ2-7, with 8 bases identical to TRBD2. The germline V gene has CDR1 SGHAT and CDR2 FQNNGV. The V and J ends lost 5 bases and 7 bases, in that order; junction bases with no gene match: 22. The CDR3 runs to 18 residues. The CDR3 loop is CASSTGGFTSIGRGEQYF. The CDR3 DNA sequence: TGTGCCAGCAGCACCGGCGGGTTCACCTCTATCGGGAGGGGGGAGCAGTACTTC.

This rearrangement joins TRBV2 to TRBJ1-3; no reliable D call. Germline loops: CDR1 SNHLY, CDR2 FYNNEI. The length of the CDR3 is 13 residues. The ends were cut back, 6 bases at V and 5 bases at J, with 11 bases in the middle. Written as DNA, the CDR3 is TGTGCCAGCAGGTCGGGGTCTCGAAACACCATATATTTT. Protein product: CASRSGSRNTIYF.

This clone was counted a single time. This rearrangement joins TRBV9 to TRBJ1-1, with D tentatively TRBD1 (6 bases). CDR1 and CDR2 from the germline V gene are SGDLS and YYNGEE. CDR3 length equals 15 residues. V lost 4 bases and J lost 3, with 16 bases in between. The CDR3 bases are TGTGCCAGCAGCCTAGAGGGGGAGAGGGACACTGAAGCTTTCTTT. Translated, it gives CASSLEGERDTEAFF.

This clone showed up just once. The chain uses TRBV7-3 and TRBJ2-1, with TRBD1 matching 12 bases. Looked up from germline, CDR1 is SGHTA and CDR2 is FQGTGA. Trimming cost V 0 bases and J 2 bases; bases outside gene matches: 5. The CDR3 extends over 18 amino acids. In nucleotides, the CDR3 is TGTGCCAGCAGCTTAACCCCCGGGACAGGGGGCACCTACAATGAGCAGTTCTTC. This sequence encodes CASSLTPGTGGTYNEQFF.

CDR3 in amino acids: CASSPADDSTGELFF. The CDR3 region has the DNA TGTGCCAGCTCACCCGCCGATGACAGTACCGGGGAGCTGTTTTTT. The chain couples TRBV18 to TRBJ2-2, with a weak D call TRBD1 (5 bases). Germline loops: CDR1 KGHSH, CDR2 LQKENI. There are 15 residues in the CDR3. The V end was cut by 3 bases, the J end by 5 bases, with 13 bases between.

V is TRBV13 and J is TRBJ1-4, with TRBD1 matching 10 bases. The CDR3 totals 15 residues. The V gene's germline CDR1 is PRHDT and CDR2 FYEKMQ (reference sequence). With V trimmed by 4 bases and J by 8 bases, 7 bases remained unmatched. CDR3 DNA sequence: TGTGCCAGCAGCTACCGACAGGGGGCGCGCGAAAAACTGTTTTTT. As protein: CASSYRQGAREKLFF.

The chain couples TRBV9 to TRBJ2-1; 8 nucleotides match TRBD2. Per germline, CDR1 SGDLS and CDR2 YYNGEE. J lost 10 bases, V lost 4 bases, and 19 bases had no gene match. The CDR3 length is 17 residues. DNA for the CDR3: TGTGCCAGCAGCCTTGAGGGGAACGAGCGGGAGAGGTGGGAGCAGTTCTTC. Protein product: CASSLEGNERERWEQFF.

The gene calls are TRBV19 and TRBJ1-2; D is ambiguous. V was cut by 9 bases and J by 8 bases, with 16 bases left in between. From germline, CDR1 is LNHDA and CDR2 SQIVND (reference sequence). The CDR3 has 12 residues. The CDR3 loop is CASSPSRRGYTF. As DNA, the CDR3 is TGTGCCAGCAGTCCCTCCCGGCGGGGCTACACCTTC.

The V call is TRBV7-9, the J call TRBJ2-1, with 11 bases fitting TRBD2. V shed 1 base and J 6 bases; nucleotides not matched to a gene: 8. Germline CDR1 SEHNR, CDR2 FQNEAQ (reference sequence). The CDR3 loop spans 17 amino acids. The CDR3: CASSLGALTSGSNEQFF. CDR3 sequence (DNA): TGTGCCAGCAGCTTAGGGGCCCTCACTAGCGGGAGCAATGAGCAGTTCTTC.

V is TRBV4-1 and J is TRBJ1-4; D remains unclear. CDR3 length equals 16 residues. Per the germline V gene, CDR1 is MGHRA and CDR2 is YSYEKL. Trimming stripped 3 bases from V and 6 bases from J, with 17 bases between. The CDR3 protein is CASSHLRTAGDEKLFF. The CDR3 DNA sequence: TGCGCCAGCAGCCATCTCAGGACGGCGGGCGATGAAAAACTGTTTTTT.

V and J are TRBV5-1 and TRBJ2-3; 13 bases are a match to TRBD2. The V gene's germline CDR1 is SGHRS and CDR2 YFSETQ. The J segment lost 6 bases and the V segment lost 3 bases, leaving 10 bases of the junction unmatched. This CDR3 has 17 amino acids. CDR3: CASSSRTSGRAMDTQYF. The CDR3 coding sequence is TGCGCCAGCAGCTCACGAACTAGCGGGAGGGCCATGGATACGCAGTATTTT.

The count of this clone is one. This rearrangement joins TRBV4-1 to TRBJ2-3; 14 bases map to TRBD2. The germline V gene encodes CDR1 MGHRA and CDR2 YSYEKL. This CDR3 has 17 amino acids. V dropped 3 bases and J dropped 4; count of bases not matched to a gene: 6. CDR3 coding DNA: TGCGCCAGCAGCCACCAGGGACTAGCGGGAGTTTCAGATACGCAGTATTTT. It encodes CASSHQGLAGVSDTQYF.

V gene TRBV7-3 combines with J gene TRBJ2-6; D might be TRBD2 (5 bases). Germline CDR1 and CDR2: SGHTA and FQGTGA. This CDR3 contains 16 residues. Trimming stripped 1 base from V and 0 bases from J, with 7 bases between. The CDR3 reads CASSLMAGSGANVLTF. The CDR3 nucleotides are TGTGCCAGCAGCTTAATGGCGGGCTCTGGGGCCAACGTCCTGACTTTC.

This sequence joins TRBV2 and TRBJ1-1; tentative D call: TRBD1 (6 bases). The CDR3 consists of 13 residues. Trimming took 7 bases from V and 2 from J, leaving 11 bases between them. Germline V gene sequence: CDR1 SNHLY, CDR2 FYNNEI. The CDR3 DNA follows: TGTGCCAGCAAAATACAGGGAAACACTGAAGCTTTCTTT. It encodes CASKIQGNTEAFF. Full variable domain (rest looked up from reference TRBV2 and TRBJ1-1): EPEVTQTPSHQVTQMGQEVILRCVPISNHLYFYWYRQILGQKVEFLVSFYNNEISEKSEIFDDQFSVERPDGSNFTLKIRSTKLEDSAMYFCASKIQGNTEAFFGQGTRLTVV.

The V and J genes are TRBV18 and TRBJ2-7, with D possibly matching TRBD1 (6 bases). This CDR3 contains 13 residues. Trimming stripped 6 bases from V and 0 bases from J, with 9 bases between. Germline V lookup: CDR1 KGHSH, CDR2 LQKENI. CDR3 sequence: CASSWDISYEQYF. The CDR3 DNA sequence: TGTGCCAGCTCCTGGGACATCTCCTACGAGCAGTACTTC.

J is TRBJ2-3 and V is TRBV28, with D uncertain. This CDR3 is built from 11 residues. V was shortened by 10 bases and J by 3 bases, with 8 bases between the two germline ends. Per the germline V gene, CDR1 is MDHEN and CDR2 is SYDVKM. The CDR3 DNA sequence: TGTGCCATATCGGGTACAGATACGCAGTATTTT. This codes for CAISGTDTQYF.

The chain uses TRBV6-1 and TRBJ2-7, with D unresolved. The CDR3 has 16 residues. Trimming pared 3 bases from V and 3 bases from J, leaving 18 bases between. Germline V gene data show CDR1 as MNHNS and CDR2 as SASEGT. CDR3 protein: CASSDRETQNIYEQYF. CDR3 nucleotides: TGTGCCAGCAGTGACCGTGAAACCCAGAATATCTACGAGCAGTACTTC.